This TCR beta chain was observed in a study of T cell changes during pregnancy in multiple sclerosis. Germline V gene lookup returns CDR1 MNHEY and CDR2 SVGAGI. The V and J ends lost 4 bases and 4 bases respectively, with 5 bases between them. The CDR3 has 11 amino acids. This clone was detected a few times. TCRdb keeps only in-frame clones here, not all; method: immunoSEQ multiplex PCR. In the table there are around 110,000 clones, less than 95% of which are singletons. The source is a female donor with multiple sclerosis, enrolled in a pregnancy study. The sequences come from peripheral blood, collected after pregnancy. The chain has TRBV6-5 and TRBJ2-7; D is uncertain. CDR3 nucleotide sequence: TGTGCCAGCAGTTCCGTTTACGAGCAGTACTTC. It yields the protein CASSSVYEQYF.